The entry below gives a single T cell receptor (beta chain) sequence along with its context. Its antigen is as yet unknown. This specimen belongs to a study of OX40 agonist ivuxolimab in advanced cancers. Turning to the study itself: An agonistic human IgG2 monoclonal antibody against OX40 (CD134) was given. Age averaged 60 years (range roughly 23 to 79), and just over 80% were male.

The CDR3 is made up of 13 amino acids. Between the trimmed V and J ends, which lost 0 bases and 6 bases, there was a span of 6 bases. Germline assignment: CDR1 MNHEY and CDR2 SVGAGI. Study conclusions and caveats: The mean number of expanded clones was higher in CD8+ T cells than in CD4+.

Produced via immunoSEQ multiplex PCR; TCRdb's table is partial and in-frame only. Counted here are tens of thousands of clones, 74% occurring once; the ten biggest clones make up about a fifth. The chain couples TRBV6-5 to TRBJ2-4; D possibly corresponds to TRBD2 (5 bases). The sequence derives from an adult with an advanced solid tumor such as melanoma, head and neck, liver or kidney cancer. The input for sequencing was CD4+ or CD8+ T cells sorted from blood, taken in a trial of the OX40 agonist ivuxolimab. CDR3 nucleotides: TGTGCCAGCAGTTACTCGGGAGTAAACATTCAGTACTTC. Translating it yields CASSYSGVNIQYF.